The source of this T cell receptor (beta chain) is a study of T cell repertoires in ileal Crohn's disease. Study overall: Patients had a median approximately 7.8-year disease duration, and over 30% were active smokers. Biopsies of the neoterminal ileum at postoperative colonoscopy form M6 samples.

The germline V gene encodes CDR1 LGHNT and CDR2 FRNRAP. The CDR3 is 16 amino acids. V lost 6 bases and J 6 bases, leaving 24 bases between the germline ends. A note on this clone: Its antigen is not identified.

Study results and limitations: Active smokers at surgery had more clonal expansions than non-smokers.

Time point: neoterminal ileum biopsy at postoperative endoscopy, about 6 months after surgery. Eligibility required adulthood, ileal or ileocolonic Crohn's disease and indicated ileocolonic resection. Assay: immunoSEQ multiplex PCR; the TCRdb copy retains only in-frame clones and omits some. This sample carries several hundred clones, 85% to 95% of them seen once, and the ten largest clones take 3.7%. The sample comprised ileal tissue. The receptor's source is an adult with Crohn's disease. The V call is TRBV12-5, the J call TRBJ2-7; a possible D gene is TRBD2 (6 bases). The chain's CDR3 is CASGSHPGTPGGEQYF. The CDR3 DNA sequence: TGTGCTAGTGGATCCCATCCCGGGACTCCTGGGGGCGAGCAGTACTTC.